This T cell receptor beta chain stems from a study of blood T cell repertoires in COVID-19. For the study at large: Researchers got acute and convalescent COVID-19 samples from the United States, Italy and Spain. Nucleic acid was either cDNA or gDNA, and it came from T cells, B-cell-depleted T cells, or PBMCs.

The length of the CDR3 is 12 residues. With 2 bases removed from V and 6 bases from J, the gap between germline ends came to 7 bases. Germline-derived CDR1 and CDR2 are LGHDT and YNNKEL (reference sequence). Authors' methods: Estimation of nucleated cell counts relied on the amplification of reference gene primers. Sequenced by immunoSEQ multiplex PCR; TCRdb stores in-frame clones only, minus some. That table supplies the V and J calls and clone size; D and trimming were determined from the DNA. The table has approximately 120,000 clones, over 65% seen once. Specimen: peripheral blood. The chain combines TRBV3-1 (or the pseudogene TRBV3-2) with TRBJ1-2; a weak D match, TRBD1 (5 bases). The sequence was obtained from a woman in her sixties or seventies with acute or convalescent COVID-19. The CDR3 DNA reads as TGTGCCAGCAGCCAACTAGGGGATGGCTACACCTTC. Its protein is CASSQLGDGYTF.